This TCR beta chain was observed in a study of cytomegalovirus exposure and HLA in healthy donors. Notes on the study in general: Links to common viral pathogens appeared, in a later analysis, for several of the most significant clusters.

PCR primers comprised 60 Vbeta and 13 Jbeta primers. Assay used: immunoSEQ multiplex PCR; TCRdb lists only in-frame clones, some missing. The sample includes about 140,000 clones, about 78% of them seen just once. As regards this clone: The antigen remains undetermined.

Germline assignment: CDR1 MNHEY and CDR2 SMNVEV (reference sequence). This CDR3 is built from 16 residues. V gave up 2 bases and J gave up 11 bases; unmatched junction bases: 11. The study sampled nominally healthy donors, though unrecorded immune exposures were likely. The sequencing input was PBMCs. The TCR comes from a male donor in good health and CMV-seronegative. V usage is TRBV27 and J usage is TRBJ2-1; 11 nucleotides align to TRBD2. The CDR3 region is CASSLRGRLAGSQQFF. The CDR3 bases are TGTGCCAGCAGTTTACGGGGAAGACTAGCGGGATCGCAGCAGTTCTTC.